This entry lists 22 T cell receptor beta chains sequenced from one sample in a study of blood T cell repertoires in COVID-19. Sequenced by immunoSEQ multiplex PCR; TCRdb stores in-frame clones only, minus some. This sample has roughly 28,000 clones, with about 88% found just once. Specimen: peripheral blood. All receptors derive from a human donor with acute or convalescent COVID-19. The donor label of this sample is uncertain.

The gene calls are TRBV7-9 and TRBJ1-1; weak D call: TRBD1 (5 bases). The CDR3 has 13 residues. V was pared by 3 bases and J by 2 bases, with 7 bases between. CDR1 and CDR2 from the germline V gene are SEHNR and FQNEAQ (reference sequence). The CDR3 region is CASSFQGNTEAFF. CDR3 DNA: TGTGCCAGCAGCTTTCAGGGTAACACTGAAGCTTTCTTT.

This clone was seen once. The chain recombines TRBV30 with TRBJ1-1; a possible D gene is TRBD1 (5 bases). Germline CDR1 GTSNPN, CDR2 SVGIG (reference sequence). Trimming removed 2 bases at V and 4 bases at J, with 8 bases between. The CDR3 is 12 residues long. The CDR3 reads CAWSTGGTEAFF. The CDR3 DNA sequence: TGTGCCTGGAGTACCGGGGGCACTGAAGCTTTCTTT.

The rearrangement uses TRBV6-5 and TRBJ1-6; D is possibly TRBD1 (5 bases). The CDR3 totals 14 residues. The V and J ends lost 6 bases and 5 bases respectively, with 11 bases between them. The germline V gene encodes CDR1 MNHEY and CDR2 SVGAGI. CDR3 DNA: TGTGCCAGCAGAGTGAGCAGGGATAATTCACCCCTCCACTTT. Protein sequence: CASRVSRDNSPLHF.

CDR3 DNA sequence: TGTGCCAGCAGCTTAGGGGACAGGGCTGGAAACACCATATATTTT. This gives the protein CASSLGDRAGNTIYF. The chain employs TRBV7-2 and TRBJ1-3, with 9 bases matching TRBD1. The ends lost 1 base at V and 2 bases at J; junction bases unmatched: 0. Germline lookup yields CDR1 SGHTA and CDR2 FQGNSA. The CDR3 has 15 amino acids.

This rearrangement joins TRBV4-1 to TRBJ2-3; 7 bases are shared with TRBD2. Germline-derived CDR1 and CDR2 are MGHRA and YSYEKL. CDR3 length equals 14 residues. J gave up 3 bases and V 8 bases, and 8 bases lay outside the gene matches. Here the CDR3 reads CASGSSGRTDTQYF. CDR3 DNA: TGCGCCAGCGGCTCTAGCGGCCGAACAGATACGCAGTATTTT.

The chain uses TRBV14 and TRBJ2-7; D unresolved. V was trimmed by 1 base and J by 6 bases, leaving 13 bases between them. The CDR3 has 14 amino acids. Germline CDR1 and CDR2: SGHDN and FVKESK. For the CDR3, the DNA is TGTGCCAGCAGCCAAGGGAGACGGGTTTCCGAGCAGTACTTC. Translated, it gives CASSQGRRVSEQYF.

V and J are TRBV25-1 and TRBJ2-5, with a possible D match to TRBD1 (5 bases). The V gene's germline CDR1 is MGHDK and CDR2 SYGVNS. V lost 4 bases to trimming and J lost 2 bases, with 11 bases between them. The CDR3 is 14 amino acids. For the CDR3, the DNA is TGTGCCAGCAGTGGGCCAGGGCCTCAAGAGACCCAGTACTTC. As protein: CASSGPGPQETQYF.

The V call is TRBV2, the J call TRBJ1-2, with D perhaps TRBD1 (5 bases). Per the germline V gene, CDR1 is SNHLY and CDR2 is FYNNEI. The CDR3 is 13 residues long. With 5 bases removed from V and 7 bases from J, the gap between germline ends came to 14 bases. This CDR3 reads CASSSNAGGGYTF. The CDR3 bases are TGTGCCAGCAGTTCTAACGCCGGGGGTGGCTACACCTTC.

CDR3 nucleotide sequence: TGCGCCAGCAGCCTACAGCCGCTAGCGAGCACCGGGGAGCTGTTTTTT. This sequence encodes CASSLQPLASTGELFF. V and J are TRBV4-1 and TRBJ2-2; D may be TRBD2 (6 bases). Per the germline V gene, CDR1 is MGHRA and CDR2 is YSYEKL. CDR3 length equals 16 residues. The V end lost 4 bases, the J end lost 4 bases, and 16 bases lay between the germline ends.

In this sample, this clone turned up a few times. This chain connects TRBV29-1 to TRBJ2-3, with 8 bases aligning to TRBD2. This CDR3 is built from 15 residues. Per the germline V gene, CDR1 is SQVTM and CDR2 is ANQGSEA. With V trimmed by 7 bases and J by 0 bases, 9 bases remained unmatched. The CDR3 DNA reads as TGCAGCGCCACGGTAGCGGGATTTAGCACAGATACGCAGTATTTT. Its protein is CSATVAGFSTDTQYF.

This clone was seen a few times. The genes are TRBV29-1 and TRBJ2-1; weak D call: TRBD1 (6 bases). V lost 3 bases and J 6 bases, leaving 12 bases between the germline ends. The CDR3 length is 13 residues. Germline CDR1 is SQVTM and CDR2 is ANQGSEA. As DNA, the CDR3 is TGCAGCGTTGATAAGGGGGAGTTCAATGAGCAGTTCTTC. This translates into CSVDKGEFNEQFF.

The chain employs TRBV6-2 or TRBV6-3 and TRBJ2-2, with 11 bases identical to TRBD2. Losses at the gene ends were 4 bases for V and 1 base for J; bases not matched to a gene: 11. Per the germline V gene, CDR1 is MNHEY and CDR2 is SVGEGT. The CDR3 totals 19 residues. CDR3 residues: CASSFPRLAGGLNTGELFF. CDR3 DNA: TGTGCCAGCAGTTTCCCGAGGCTAGCGGGGGGACTGAACACCGGGGAGCTGTTTTTT.

With respect to this clone: The junction shows a germline mismatch at one end, possibly a read error. The genes are TRBV7-2 and TRBJ1-5, with TRBD1 matching 7 bases. CDR1 is SGHTA, CDR2 FQGNSA, per germline. This CDR3 is 16 amino acids long. The CDR3 loop is CASSLAPGGTSQPQHF. CDR3 nucleotide sequence: TGTGCCAGCAGTTTAGCGCCAGGGGGGACGAGCCAGCCCCAGCATTTT.

The chain couples TRBV6-6 to TRBJ1-6, with 7 bases lining up with TRBD1. After removal of 6 bases from V and 7 bases from J, the junction contained 9 bases not matched to a gene. CDR1 is MNHNY and CDR2 is SVGAGI in the germline V gene (reference sequence). The CDR3 contains 15 residues. The CDR3, as DNA: TGTGCCAGCAGCCAGCTGACAGGGAAGAATTCACCCCTCCACTTT. Its protein product is CASSQLTGKNSPLHF.

V and J are TRBV3-1 (or the pseudogene TRBV3-2) and TRBJ1-1, with D possibly TRBD1 on 5 matching bases. There are 13 residues in the CDR3. The V end was cut by 4 bases, the J end by 11 bases, with 17 bases between. CDR1 is LGHDT and CDR2 is YNNKEL in the germline V gene (reference sequence). This CDR3 is CASSRRAGDWAFF. The CDR3 nucleotides read TGTGCCAGCAGCCGCAGAGCTGGGGACTGGGCTTTCTTT.

This chain links TRBV3-1 (or the pseudogene TRBV3-2) with TRBJ2-5; possible D gene TRBD2, 6 bases. CDR1 is LGHDT, CDR2 YNNKEL, per germline (reference sequence). V was pared by 8 bases and J by 6 bases, with 19 bases between. CDR3 length equals 14 residues. In DNA, the CDR3 is TGTGCCAGCGCCCGGGGAGGTGGGCGAAAGACCCAGTACTTC. Protein sequence: CASARGGGRKTQYF.

This clone was seen a single time. The J gene is TRBJ1-1, the V gene TRBV5-1, with D hard to call. V was clipped by 0 bases and J by 0 bases, with 6 bases between them. The CDR3 covers 14 residues. Germline CDR1 reads SGHRS; CDR2 reads YFSETQ. CDR3 region: CASSLDRLNTEAFF. For the CDR3, the DNA is TGCGCCAGCAGCTTGGACAGATTGAACACTGAAGCTTTCTTT.

The rearrangement uses TRBV4-3 and TRBJ2-7, with 9 bases aligning to TRBD2. V shed 1 base and J 5 bases; nucleotides not matched to a gene: 9. The CDR3 consists of 16 residues. Germline lookup yields CDR1 LGHNA and CDR2 YSLEER. CDR3 coding DNA: TGCGCCAGCAGCCAAGGGCGGGAGCGGGGGGCAAACGAGCAGTACTTC. Protein: CASSQGRERGANEQYF.

The gene calls are TRBV7-8 and TRBJ2-3; TRBD2 matches at 8 bases. J was trimmed by 5 bases and V by 4 bases; bases with no gene match: 11. The length of the CDR3 is 16 residues. Germline V gene lookup returns CDR1 SGHVS and CDR2 FQNEAQ. In DNA, the CDR3 is TGTGCCAGCAGCTGGACCGGGGGGGGCCGGGGAGATACGCAGTATTTT. Protein: CASSWTGGGRGDTQYF.

This chain links TRBV5-1 with TRBJ2-3; no definite D call. Per the germline V gene, CDR1 is SGHRS and CDR2 is YFSETQ. The germline V and J ends were trimmed by 4 bases and 5 bases, with 11 bases remaining between them. The CDR3 totals 13 residues. The CDR3 loop reads CASSATRRDTQYF. DNA of the CDR3: TGCGCCAGCAGCGCGACGAGGCGAGATACGCAGTATTTT. The whole variable domain, remainder taken from reference TRBV5-1 and TRBJ2-3, is KAGVTQTPRYLIKTRGQQVTLSCSPISGHRSVSWYQQTPGQGLQFLFEYFSETQRNKGNFPGRFSGRQFSNSRSEMNVSTLELGDSALYLCASSATRRDTQYFGPGTRLTVL.

The gene calls are TRBV28 and TRBJ1-1; D uncertain. The CDR3 is 14 residues long. V was trimmed by 5 bases and J by 1 base, leaving 11 bases between them. Germline V gene data show CDR1 as MDHEN and CDR2 as SYDVKM. The chain's CDR3 is CASSTTPKNTEAFF. The DNA for the CDR3 is TGTGCCAGCAGTACAACCCCCAAGAACACTGAAGCTTTCTTT.

This chain connects TRBV19 to TRBJ1-2; TRBD1 matches at 11 bases. V was pared by 2 bases and J by 8 bases, with 7 bases of the junction left unmatched. Germline V gene sequence: CDR1 LNHDA, CDR2 SQIVND (reference sequence). CDR3 size: 15 residues. CDR3 in DNA: TGTGCCAGTAGTATACTAGGGACAGGGGGATACGGCTACACCTTC. Its protein product is CASSILGTGGYGYTF. The whole variable domain, filled in from reference TRBV19 and TRBJ1-2, reads DGGITQSPKYLFRKEGQNVTLSCEQNLNHDAMYWYRQDPGQGLRLIYYSQIVNDFQKGDIAEGYSVSREKKESFPLTVTSAQKNPTAFYLCASSILGTGGYGYTFGSGTRLTVV.